One sample yielded the 32 T cell receptor beta chains listed below, sequenced in a study of immune cell composition in non-small cell lung cancer. Normal lung was sampled as far from the tumour as possible, at least 3 cm. Some clones are missing from TCRdb's copy, which holds only in-frame ones; the method was immunoSEQ multiplex PCR. The table records some 1,800 clones, around three fifths of them present only once. Sequences were obtained from non-adjacent lung tissue. These TCRs come from a human donor with non-small cell lung cancer.

V usage is TRBV7-9 and J usage is TRBJ1-5; unclear D gene. This CDR3 contains 15 residues. V lost 5 bases to trimming and J lost 7 bases, with 18 bases between them. The germline V gene has CDR1 SEHNR and CDR2 FQNEAQ (reference sequence). The CDR3 is CASSPTSMSLQPQHF. CDR3 DNA sequence: TGTGCCAGCAGCCCTACCTCCATGTCGCTGCAGCCCCAGCATTTT.

This chain joins TRBV5-8 and TRBJ2-6, with D hard to call. Trimming left V 4 bases short and J 0 bases short, with 17 bases between. The CDR3 has 18 residues. The germline gives CDR1 SGHTS, CDR2 YDEGEE. CDR3 sequence reads: CASSPLPGRLSGANVLTF. CDR3 nucleotide sequence: TGTGCCAGCAGCCCCCTACCGGGTCGCCTCTCTGGGGCCAACGTCCTGACTTTC.

In its sample, this clone was seen a few times. The chain links TRBV7-9 to TRBJ2-7; D not resolved. Germline CDR1 and CDR2: SEHNR and FQNEAQ (reference sequence). CDR3 length: 13 amino acids. With 3 bases removed from V and 3 bases from J, the gap between germline ends came to 9 bases. CDR3 protein: CASSLTHDYEQYF. The CDR3 DNA is TGTGCCAGCAGCTTGACTCATGACTACGAGCAGTACTTC.

The chain is built from TRBV6-6 and TRBJ2-7, with a possible D match to TRBD2 (5 bases). The V and J ends lost 4 bases and 2 bases respectively, with 6 bases between them. The CDR3 totals 12 residues. Germline V gives CDR1 MNHNY, CDR2 SVGAGI (reference sequence). In nucleotides, the CDR3 is TGTGCCAGCAGTTGGGAGCCCTACGAGCAGTACTTC. It specifies CASSWEPYEQYF.

The CDR3 nucleotides read TGTGCCAGCAGTGAAGAGAGGCGGCTTAATTCACCCCTCCACTTT. Amino acid sequence: CASSEERRLNSPLHF. The chain has TRBV6-1 and TRBJ1-6; no clear D gene. There are 15 residues in the CDR3. CDR1 and CDR2 from the germline V gene are MNHNS and SASEGT. Trimming removed 1 base from V and 6 bases from J, with 10 bases in between.

J is TRBJ1-4 and V is TRBV5-6; a weak D match, TRBD1 (5 bases). Trimming stripped 3 bases from V and 11 bases from J, with 8 bases between. Germline V lookup: CDR1 SGHDT, CDR2 YYEEEE. This CDR3 is 11 amino acids long. The CDR3 DNA sequence: TGTGCCAGCAGCTCCAGACAGAAACTGTTTTTT. It encodes CASSSRQKLFF.

This clone was found a few times. The genes are TRBV4-3 and TRBJ1-1; D gene unclear. Per the germline V gene, CDR1 is LGHNA and CDR2 is YSLEER. V lost 0 bases and J lost 2, with 16 bases in between. The CDR3 covers 17 residues. In DNA form, the CDR3 reads TGCGCCAGCAGCCAAGATTCCGGGTACCGGATCAACACTGAAGCTTTCTTT. This gives the protein CASSQDSGYRINTEAFF.

The chain has TRBV5-1 and TRBJ2-1; D is perhaps TRBD2 (5 bases). CDR1 is SGHRS and CDR2 is YFSETQ in the germline V gene. The CDR3 has 12 amino acids. V shed 0 bases and J shed 9 bases, with 7 bases lying between them. In DNA, the CDR3 is TGCGCCAGCAGCTTGGCACTAGTTGAGCAGTTCTTC. Amino acid sequence: CASSLALVEQFF.

The CDR3 DNA reads as TGTGCCATCCGCAGTTCTAGCGGGGGGATCACAGATACGCAGTATTTT. It specifies CAIRSSSGGITDTQYF. The gene calls are TRBV10-3 and TRBJ2-3; 11 nucleotides agree with TRBD2. CDR3 length equals 16 residues. The germline V gene encodes CDR1 ENHRY and CDR2 SYGVKD. V dropped 8 bases and J dropped 2; count of bases not matched to a gene: 9.

This clone is labeled as large. The J gene is TRBJ1-5, the V gene TRBV5-5; TRBD1 matches at 9 bases. Germline V gene sequence: CDR1 SGHKS, CDR2 YYEKEE (reference sequence). The CDR3 is 16 residues long. The ends lost 1 base at V and 3 bases at J; junction bases unmatched: 5. CDR3 DNA sequence: TGTGCCAGCAGCTTGTATACAGGGGGCAACAATCAGCCCCAGCATTTT. This gives the protein CASSLYTGGNNQPQHF.

This clone was detected only once. This chain joins TRBV5-4 and TRBJ1-5, with TRBD1 matching over 7 bases. CDR1 is SGHNT and CDR2 is YYREEE in the germline V gene (reference sequence). The ends lost 3 bases at V and 5 bases at J; junction bases unmatched: 8. The CDR3 has 15 residues. The CDR3 DNA follows: TGTGCCAGCAGCTCGGCCGGGACAGATTATCAGCCCCAGCATTTT. This codes for CASSSAGTDYQPQHF.

J is TRBJ1-4 and V is TRBV6-5; D not certain. Germline loops: CDR1 MNHEY, CDR2 SVGAGI. This CDR3 is built from 15 residues. Trimming removed 7 bases at V and 5 bases at J, with 17 bases between. The CDR3 DNA reads as TGTGCCAGCACCATTCGATATGGGCAAAATGAAAAACTGTTTTTT. Its translation: CASTIRYGQNEKLFF.

This chain uses TRBV7-2 with TRBJ1-2, with D perhaps matching TRBD1 (5 bases). V lost 4 bases and J lost 7, with 13 bases in between. The CDR3 runs 13 residues. The germline CDR1 and CDR2 sequences are SGHTA and FQGNSA. CDR3 nucleotides: TGTGCCAGCAGCTCTATAACCAGGGCTGGCTACACCTTC. Translating it yields CASSSITRAGYTF.

This clone was counted only a few times. V usage is TRBV5-1 and J usage is TRBJ1-1, with D perhaps matching TRBD1 (5 bases). This CDR3 contains 14 residues. Between the trimmed V and J ends, which lost 0 bases and 5 bases, there was a span of 11 bases. Per germline, CDR1 SGHRS and CDR2 YFSETQ. The chain's CDR3 is CASSLAEKGTEAFF. CDR3 nucleotide sequence: TGCGCCAGCAGCTTGGCCGAGAAGGGGACTGAAGCTTTCTTT.

This chain links TRBV5-4 with TRBJ2-5; 9 positions match TRBD2. The J call is in doubt because the DNA end fits TRBJ2-7 better. This CDR3 contains 16 residues. In germline, CDR1 is SGHNT, CDR2 YYREEE (reference sequence). CDR3 nucleotides: TGTGCCAGCAGCTTGGGGGGTGCGGGAGGGCCCCGCGAGCAGTACTTC. It translates to CASSLGGAGGPREQYF.

The rearrangement joins TRBV20-1 to TRBJ2-5; D is perhaps TRBD2 (6 bases). V was cut by 6 bases and J by 7 bases, with 12 bases left in between. This CDR3 has 11 amino acids. CDR1 and CDR2 (germline): DFQATT, SNEGSKA (reference sequence). In DNA form, the CDR3 reads TGCAGTGCGCGGGTGGGAGGGACCCAGTACTTC. Protein product: CSARVGGTQYF.

The chain combines TRBV9 with TRBJ2-4, with D possibly being TRBD1 (6 bases). The CDR3 loop spans 13 amino acids. CDR1 and CDR2 from the germline V gene are SGDLS and YYNGEE. V was pared by 3 bases and J by 5 bases, with 9 bases between. The CDR3 DNA sequence: TGTGCCAGCAGCGCGGGGACACAAAACATTCAGTACTTC. This sequence encodes CASSAGTQNIQYF.

By frequency in the sample, this clone is hyperexpanded (1% or more). J is TRBJ2-7 and V is TRBV7-2; D possibly corresponds to TRBD2 (6 bases). The CDR3 extends over 14 amino acids. V was trimmed by 4 bases and J by 0 bases, leaving 10 bases between them. Germline V lookup: CDR1 SGHTA, CDR2 FQGNSA. This CDR3 reads CASSSGLTSYEQYF. In DNA form, the CDR3 reads TGTGCCAGCAGCTCGGGACTCACCTCCTACGAGCAGTACTTC.

This chain joins TRBV11-1 and TRBJ2-5; D call uncertain. CDR1 SGHAT and CDR2 FQDESV come from the germline V gene (reference sequence). This CDR3 region has 15 residues. With 5 bases removed from V and 9 bases from J, the gap between germline ends came to 22 bases. DNA for the CDR3: TGTGCCAGCAGCCCCACAGCACCCGGTGAAGTTGCCCAGTACTTC. Its translation: CASSPTAPGEVAQYF.

The J gene is TRBJ2-7, the V gene TRBV9; D unclear. This CDR3 is 13 amino acids long. Per the germline V gene, CDR1 is SGDLS and CDR2 is YYNGEE. V lost 0 bases, J lost 3 bases, and 7 bases lay in between. DNA of the CDR3: TGTGCCAGCAGCGTAGGCGCGGACTACGAGCAGTACTTC. This encodes CASSVGADYEQYF.

CDR3 sequence reads: CASTIRYGQNEKLFF. The CDR3 region has the DNA TGTGCCAGCACCATTCGATATGGGCAAAATGAAAAACTGTTTTTT. The V gene is TRBV6-6, the J gene TRBJ1-4; D call uncertain. The germline gives CDR1 MNHNY, CDR2 SVGAGI (reference sequence). CDR3 length: 15 amino acids. Trimming left V 7 bases short and J 5 bases short, with 17 bases between.

This clone has a handful of counts. This chain links TRBV7-9 with TRBJ2-3; D is perhaps TRBD2 (5 bases). Trimming stripped 5 bases from V and 3 bases from J, with 12 bases between. The CDR3 extends over 14 amino acids. Germline CDR1 reads SEHNR; CDR2 reads FQNEAQ (reference sequence). The CDR3 reads CASSQGRGTDTQYF. CDR3 DNA: TGTGCCAGCAGCCAAGGGAGAGGGACAGATACGCAGTATTTT. The full variable domain, completed using reference TRBV7-9 and TRBJ2-3, is DTGVSQNPRHKITKRGQNVTFRCDPISEHNRLYWYRQTLGQGPEFLTYFQNEAQLEKSRLLSDRFSAERPKGSFSTLEIQRTEQGDSAMYLCASSQGRGTDTQYFGPGTRLTVL.

This clone was seen a handful of times. The chain uses TRBV7-2 and TRBJ1-2, with a possible D match to TRBD1 (6 bases). CDR1 is SGHTA and CDR2 is FQGNSA in the germline V gene. CDR3 length equals 15 residues. Trimming cost V 4 bases and J 8 bases, with 20 bases left between them. CDR3 amino acids: CASSWGHQTTGGYTF. The CDR3 DNA reads TGTGCCAGCAGCTGGGGACATCAGACAACGGGGGGCTACACCTTC.

This chain uses TRBV11-1 with TRBJ2-7; TRBD2 agrees at 9 bases. In germline, CDR1 is SGHAT, CDR2 FQDESV (reference sequence). J was trimmed by 5 bases and V by 2 bases; bases with no gene match: 13. This CDR3 spans 17 amino acids. This CDR3 reads CASSLNPVGSGSNEQYF. The CDR3 DNA reads TGTGCCAGCAGCTTAAACCCAGTTGGTAGCGGGAGTAACGAGCAGTACTTC.

J is TRBJ2-1 and V is TRBV2, with 11 positions matching TRBD2. This CDR3 comprises 14 residues. The germline gives CDR1 SNHLY, CDR2 FYNNEI. With V trimmed by 10 bases and J by 3 bases, 5 bases remained unmatched. CDR3: CATTGLAVYNEQFF. CDR3 nucleotides: TGTGCCACTACGGGACTAGCGGTCTACAATGAGCAGTTCTTC. The full variable domain, its missing parts supplied by reference TRBV2 and TRBJ2-1, is EPEVTQTPSHQVTQMGQEVILRCVPISNHLYFYWYRQILGQKVEFLVSFYNNEISEKSEIFDDQFSVERPDGSNFTLKIRSTKLEDSAMYFCATTGLAVYNEQFFGPGTRLTVL.

This clone has only a few counts. This chain links TRBV10-3 with TRBJ2-5; TRBD2 matches at 10 bases. V shed 5 bases, J shed 6 bases, and the junction held 6 bases outside the gene matches. Looked up from germline, CDR1 is ENHRY and CDR2 is SYGVKD. The CDR3 runs 14 residues. CDR3 region: CAISTPAGGKTQYF. The CDR3 DNA reads TGTGCCATCAGTACCCCAGCGGGAGGGAAGACCCAGTACTTC.

In this sample, this clone turned up once. CDR3 coding DNA: TGTGCCAGCAGCTTAGCGGACAGGGACCTTTATAATTCACCCCTCCACTTT. Protein sequence: CASSLADRDLYNSPLHF. The chain recombines TRBV7-8 with TRBJ1-6, with 8 bases that match TRBD1. Germline assignment: CDR1 SGHVS and CDR2 FQNEAQ. Trimming at V came to 0 bases and at J to 4 bases, leaving 5 bases not matched to a gene. The CDR3 contains 17 residues.

This clone was observed a handful of times. The chain employs TRBV2 and TRBJ1-2, with D unresolved. The CDR3 runs to 14 residues. Germline CDR1 reads SNHLY; CDR2 reads FYNNEI. The V end lost 8 bases, the J end lost 2 bases, and 15 bases lay between the germline ends. The CDR3 sequence: CASGGDGYNYGYTF. CDR3 in DNA: TGTGCCAGCGGCGGAGACGGTTACAACTATGGCTACACCTTC.

The chain recombines TRBV7-9 with TRBJ2-7, with a possible D match to TRBD1 (6 bases). The CDR3 totals 15 residues. Germline V gene data show CDR1 as SEHNR and CDR2 as FQNEAQ (reference sequence). V was cut by 3 bases and J by 2 bases, with 14 bases left in between. CDR3 amino acids: CASSFNRDEPYEQYF. In DNA, the CDR3 is TGTGCCAGCAGCTTTAACAGGGACGAACCCTACGAGCAGTACTTC.

This clone was recorded a few times. The genes are TRBV5-8 and TRBJ1-5; 11 bases agree with TRBD1. Germline lookup yields CDR1 SGHTS and CDR2 YDEGEE. The length of the CDR3 is 19 residues. V trimming: 0 bases; J trimming: 6 bases; junction bases outside the gene matches: 14. The CDR3 here is CASSLASGQGVVRSQPQHF. In DNA, the CDR3 is TGTGCCAGCAGCTTGGCGTCGGGACAGGGGGTCGTTAGGTCTCAGCCCCAGCATTTT.

This clone is categorized as large. This rearrangement joins TRBV4-3 to TRBJ2-5; 10 positions agree with TRBD2. This CDR3 spans 18 amino acids. Germline V gene lookup returns CDR1 LGHNA and CDR2 YSLEER. The ends lost 0 bases at V and 5 bases at J; junction bases unmatched: 12. Written as DNA, the CDR3 is TGCGCCAGCAGCCAAGATAGGAGTAGCGGGGGGTTCGGGGAGACCCAGTACTTC. Residues: CASSQDRSSGGFGETQYF.

The chain carries TRBV2 and TRBJ1-2, with 8 nucleotides matching TRBD1. Unmatched junction bases numbered 8, after V lost 6 bases and J lost 8 bases. This CDR3 has 13 amino acids. Per the germline V gene, CDR1 is SNHLY and CDR2 is FYNNEI. The CDR3 nucleotides read TGTGCCAGCAGCATTCAGGGGGCGGGAGGCTACACCTTC. This translates into CASSIQGAGGYTF.